The entry below describes one T cell receptor (beta chain). The data originate from a study of cytomegalovirus exposure and HLA in healthy donors. Primers: 60 Vbeta forward and 13 Jbeta reverse. The repertoire was sequenced with immunoSEQ multiplex PCR; TCRdb's copy has only in-frame clones and lacks some. The data contain 90,000 to 150,000 clones, around three quarters of them seen just once; the ten biggest clones take up approximately 2%. Sequences were obtained from PBMCs. This sequence was found in a human donor in good health.

CDR3 in amino acids: CAISEFSVPTGELFF. Here the CDR3 DNA reads TGTGCCATCAGTGAGTTTTCAGTTCCAACCGGGGAGCTGTTTTTT. V usage is TRBV10-3 and J usage is TRBJ2-2; D is uncertain. Germline CDR1 and CDR2: ENHRY and SYGVKD. Trimming took 1 base from V and 5 from J, leaving 11 bases between them. CDR3 length equals 15 residues.